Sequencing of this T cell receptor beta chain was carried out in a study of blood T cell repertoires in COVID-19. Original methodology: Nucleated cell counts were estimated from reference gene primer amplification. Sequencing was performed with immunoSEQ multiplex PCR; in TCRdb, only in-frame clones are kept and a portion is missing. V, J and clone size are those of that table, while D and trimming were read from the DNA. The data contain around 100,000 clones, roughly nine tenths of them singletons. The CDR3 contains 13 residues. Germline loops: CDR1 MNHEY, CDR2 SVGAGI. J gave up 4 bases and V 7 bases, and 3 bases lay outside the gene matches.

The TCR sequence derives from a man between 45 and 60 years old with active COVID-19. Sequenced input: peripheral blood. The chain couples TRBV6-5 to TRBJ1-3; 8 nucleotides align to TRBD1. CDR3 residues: CASNRDRGNTIYF. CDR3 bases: TGTGCCAGCAATAGGGACAGGGGAAACACCATATATTTT.